This TCR beta chain was obtained from a study of CD8+ T cells in alopecia areata. Study-level information: Those treated were given oral tofacitinib at 5 to 10 mg twice daily. Notes on the study in general: While tofacitinib was given, many expanded lesional clones persisted in scalp and blood. Affected scalp, especially in alopecia totalis/universalis, had a higher clonality than normal scalp did.

Indicated treatment: oral pan-JAK inhibitor, 5-10 mg twice daily. Samples from alopecia areata patients were lesional scalp punch biopsies and peripheral blood. Notes on this clone: The antigen is unknown.

cDNA prepared by RNA extraction and subsequent reverse transcription served as the template for sequencing. Repertoires were generated with immunoSEQ multiplex PCR, while TCRdb's copy carries only in-frame clones and drops some. The data hold around 290,000 clones, with roughly 60% observed a single time. The CDR3 contains 19 residues. V gave up 3 bases and J gave up 10 bases, with 28 bases separating them. The germline V gene encodes CDR1 MDHEN and CDR2 SYDVKM. Here the sequenced sample was CD4+ T cells sorted from blood, taken at week 24, from a patient treated with tofacitinib. The source of this sequence is a human donor with alopecia areata. J is TRBJ1-6 and V is TRBV28; maybe TRBD1 (6 bases). The CDR3 DNA reads as TGTGCCAGCAGTTTTAGCCAGGGGATTCTTCACCCGTTCGGCTCACCCCTCCACTTT. Protein sequence: CASSFSQGILHPFGSPLHF.